Shown below are 14 T cell receptor beta chains from a single sample sequenced in a study of T cell changes during pregnancy in multiple sclerosis. TCRdb keeps only in-frame clones here, not all; method: immunoSEQ multiplex PCR. The table lists 50,000 or so clones, roughly 94% of them singletons. The sample was CD8+ T cells from peripheral blood mononuclear cells, taken in the first trimester of pregnancy. The origin of the receptors is a female donor with multiple sclerosis, enrolled in a pregnancy study.

The rearrangement joins TRBV15 to TRBJ2-7, with TRBD2 as a possible D gene (6 bases). CDR1 is LNHNV, CDR2 YYDKDF, per germline (reference sequence). Trimming removed 0 bases from V and 5 bases from J, with 11 bases in between. The CDR3 spans 14 residues. The DNA for the CDR3 is TGTGCCACCAGCAGAGATACACTAGCCCACGAGCAGTACTTC. Translated, it gives CATSRDTLAHEQYF.

The chain employs TRBV19 and TRBJ2-1, with 8 positions matching TRBD2. The CDR3 length is 15 residues. V trimming: 5 bases; J trimming: 3 bases; junction bases outside the gene matches: 6. Germline V gene lookup returns CDR1 LNHDA and CDR2 SQIVND (reference sequence). In DNA form, the CDR3 reads TGTGCCAGTAGTTTAGCGGGATCCATCTACAATGAGCAGTTCTTC. This translates into CASSLAGSIYNEQFF.

This rearrangement joins TRBV11-2 to TRBJ2-1; the match to TRBD2 covers 7 bases. The V gene end was trimmed by 7 bases and the J gene end by 6 bases; junction bases not matched to a gene: 6. The germline V gene has CDR1 SGHAT and CDR2 FQNNGV. The CDR3 is 13 residues long. DNA of the CDR3: TGTGCCAGCATCCACTGGACTAGCAATGAGCAGTTCTTC. Its protein is CASIHWTSNEQFF. The complete variable domain, with remaining parts taken from reference TRBV11-2 and TRBJ2-1, reads EAGVAQSPRYKIIEKRQSVAFWCNPISGHATLYWYQQILGQGPKLLIQFQNNGVVDDSQLPKDRFSAERLKGVDSTLKIQPAKLEDSAVYLCASIHWTSNEQFFGPGTRLTVL.

The rearrangement uses TRBV4-1 and TRBJ2-1; D might be TRBD2 (6 bases). There are 14 residues in the CDR3. The V end lost 1 base, the J end lost 4 bases, and 8 bases lay between the germline ends. Germline V gene sequence: CDR1 MGHRA, CDR2 YSYEKL. CDR3 loop: CASSQGGLYNEQFF. The CDR3, as DNA: TGCGCCAGCAGCCAAGGGGGACTGTACAATGAGCAGTTCTTC.

This rearrangement joins TRBV13 to TRBJ1-5; D is unresolved. The V end was cut by 10 bases, the J end by 7 bases, with 17 bases between. Germline V gene data show CDR1 as PRHDT and CDR2 as FYEKMQ (reference sequence). The CDR3 loop spans 13 amino acids. CDR3 bases: TGTGCCACCTCAGGAGGTGGAAACCAGCCCCAGCATTTT. Translated: CATSGGGNQPQHF. Complete variable domain (other parts from reference TRBV13 and TRBJ1-5): AAGVIQSPRHLIKEKRETATLKCYPIPRHDTVYWYQQGPGQDPQFLISFYEKMQSDKGSIPDRFSAQQFSDYHSELNMSSLELGDSALYFCATSGGGNQPQHFGDGTRLSIL.

This chain links TRBV4-3 with TRBJ1-5; 8 bases agree with TRBD1. Trimming cost V 0 bases and J 9 bases; bases outside gene matches: 7. The germline V gene encodes CDR1 LGHNA and CDR2 YSLEER. The CDR3 spans 15 residues. CDR3 loop: CASSQDLGQARPQHF. For the CDR3, the DNA is TGCGCCAGCAGCCAAGATTTGGGACAGGCTCGGCCCCAGCATTTT.

The gene calls are TRBV7-9 and TRBJ2-7; 9 positions agree with TRBD1. Per the germline V gene, CDR1 is SEHNR and CDR2 is FQNEAQ (reference sequence). V lost 7 bases, J lost 4 bases, and 8 bases stayed unmatched. CDR3 length: 14 amino acids. The CDR3 is CASTPGTGWYEQYF. CDR3 bases: TGTGCCAGCACCCCCGGGACAGGGTGGTACGAGCAGTACTTC.

V is TRBV4-1 and J is TRBJ1-2, with 10 bases aligning to TRBD1. Per the germline V gene, CDR1 is MGHRA and CDR2 is YSYEKL. V lost 1 base, J lost 4 bases, and 6 bases stayed unmatched. CDR3 length: 16 amino acids. CDR3 sequence: CASSQVAGQGTYGYTF. CDR3 DNA: TGCGCCAGCAGCCAAGTAGCGGGACAGGGGACCTATGGCTACACCTTC.

The V and J genes are TRBV30 and TRBJ1-2; 10 positions match TRBD1. With 2 bases clipped from V and 0 bases from J, the junction kept 9 bases outside the gene matches. The CDR3 extends over 17 amino acids. Germline loops: CDR1 GTSNPN, CDR2 SVGIG (reference sequence). CDR3 sequence: CAWSPGQGTKANYGYTF. The DNA of the CDR3 is TGTGCCTGGAGTCCGGGACAGGGGACCAAAGCTAACTATGGCTACACCTTC.

The chain is built from TRBV5-5 and TRBJ2-7, with D perhaps matching TRBD2 (6 bases). The germline CDR1 and CDR2 sequences are SGHKS and YYEKEE (reference sequence). The V and J ends lost 2 bases and 4 bases respectively, with 16 bases between them. This CDR3 spans 15 amino acids. This CDR3 reads CASSFVWGDSYEQYF. CDR3 DNA: TGTGCCAGCAGCTTCGTTTGGGGGGATAGTTACGAGCAGTACTTC.

The chain has TRBV13 and TRBJ1-1, with 9 positions matching TRBD1. The CDR3 consists of 17 residues. V was clipped by 1 base and J by 6 bases; unmatched bases: 12. Looked up from germline, CDR1 is PRHDT and CDR2 is FYEKMQ (reference sequence). The CDR3 reads CASSLAPGQGRGSEAFF. The CDR3 nucleotides are TGTGCCAGCAGCTTAGCCCCGGGACAGGGTCGTGGATCTGAAGCTTTCTTT.

The chain recombines TRBV5-5 with TRBJ1-1; D unclear. The germline gives CDR1 SGHKS, CDR2 YYEKEE (reference sequence). Trimming shortened V by 5 bases and J by 5 bases, and 25 bases separated the two germline ends. CDR3 size: 17 residues. CDR3: CASRLSSSQSRRTEAFF. The CDR3 coding sequence is TGTGCCAGCAGACTCTCCTCATCACAATCCCGGCGGACTGAAGCTTTCTTT.

The chain has TRBV4-1 and TRBJ1-5; 7 bases fit TRBD1. Trimming cost V 1 base and J 6 bases; bases outside gene matches: 6. The CDR3 runs 15 residues. CDR1 and CDR2 (germline): MGHRA, YSYEKL. The CDR3: CASSQGGGWGQPQHF. The CDR3 DNA reads TGCGCCAGCAGCCAAGGAGGGGGCTGGGGTCAGCCCCAGCATTTT.

The V call is TRBV10-3, the J call TRBJ1-2, with TRBD1 as a possible D gene (5 bases). V lost 0 bases and J lost 3, with 11 bases in between. CDR1 and CDR2 from the germline V gene are ENHRY and SYGVKD. The length of the CDR3 is 15 residues. CDR3 coding DNA: TGTGCCATCAGTGAGTCGAGCCGACAGTACTATGGCTACACCTTC. This codes for CAISESSRQYYGYTF.